This T cell receptor beta chain was recorded in a study of blood T cell repertoires in COVID-19. About the study: Samples came from the United States, Italy and Spain, spanning acute and convalescent COVID-19. PBMCs, B-cell-depleted T cells, or T cells provided the cDNA or gDNA that made up the material.

V shed 6 bases and J 5 bases; nucleotides not matched to a gene: 9. This CDR3 is 15 amino acids long. The germline V gene encodes CDR1 LNHDA and CDR2 SQIVND (reference sequence). TCRdb's table, derived via immunoSEQ multiplex PCR, lists solely in-frame clones and lacks some. The sample has 130,000 to 150,000 clones, 81% seen once. This TCR was sampled from a human donor in a cohort sampled during active COVID-19. This rearrangement joins TRBV19 to TRBJ1-4; the match to TRBD1 covers 7 bases. The sequenced sample consisted of peripheral blood. DNA of the CDR3: TGTGCCAGTAGAACCGGACAGGCCTTAAATGAAAAACTGTTTTTT. This gives the protein CASRTGQALNEKLFF.